The next 26 T cell receptor beta chains were all read from a single sample in a study of T-cell memory formation after mild COVID-19. One entry per CDR3 protein results from TCRdb running MiXCR on the 5' RACE reads. The sample shows roughly 200,000 distinct CDR3 sequences, 9.5% to 10% of them seen only once. The material sequenced was PBMCs or a T cell subset sorted from them (not recorded which). The receptor set was obtained from a young man who had mild COVID-19 (a few samples of this study predate the infection). Cell type and time point are not known.

The V and J genes are TRBV5-1 and TRBJ2-7; possibly TRBD1 or TRBD2 for D (5 bases each). Germline-derived CDR1 and CDR2 are SGHRS and YFSETQ. CDR3 length equals 12 residues. V was shortened by 1 base and J by 6 bases, with 8 bases between the two germline ends. Written as DNA, the CDR3 is TGCGCCAGCAGCTTGCCCGGGACCGAGCAGTACTTC. It encodes CASSLPGTEQYF.

A few counts support this clonotype. The chain has TRBV5-1 and TRBJ1-2; TRBD1 aligns across 8 bases. CDR1 is SGHRS, CDR2 YFSETQ, per germline. The CDR3 is made up of 14 amino acids. Unmatched junction bases numbered 9, after V lost 3 bases and J lost 8 bases. CDR3 loop: CASSSRAGGRGYTF. In DNA, the CDR3 is TGCGCCAGCAGCTCCCGGGCAGGGGGCAGGGGCTACACCTTC.

This chain uses TRBV5-1 with TRBJ1-1; D possibly corresponds to TRBD1 (5 bases). The CDR3 has 15 residues. V lost 3 bases and J lost 5, with 17 bases in between. Per the germline V gene, CDR1 is SGHRS and CDR2 is YFSETQ. The chain's CDR3 is CASSSMGRGGTEAFF. CDR3 in DNA: TGCGCCAGCAGCTCAATGGGTAGGGGAGGGACTGAAGCTTTCTTT.

Many counts were recorded for this clonotype. The chain links TRBV4-1 to TRBJ2-7; a weak D match, TRBD2 (6 bases). V shed 1 base and J shed 0 bases, with 10 bases lying between them. In germline, CDR1 is MGHRA, CDR2 YSYEKL. CDR3 length: 15 residues. Written as DNA, the CDR3 is TGCGCCAGCAGCCAAGGACTAGTGGTCTCCTACGAGCAGTACTTC. This codes for CASSQGLVVSYEQYF.

CDR3 loop: CASSLRRGYEQYF. The CDR3 DNA is TGTGCCAGCAGCTTAAGAAGGGGGTACGAGCAGTACTTC. This chain connects TRBV7-7 to TRBJ2-7; a weak D match, TRBD1 (6 bases). This CDR3 has 13 residues. Germline V CDR1 and CDR2: SSHAT, FNYEAQ (reference sequence). V was clipped by 2 bases and J by 4 bases, with 9 bases between them.

The CDR3 DNA is TGCGCCAGCAGCCCACGGACACAGAATGAAAAACTGTTTTTT. Amino acids: CASSPRTQNEKLFF. The chain combines TRBV5-1 with TRBJ1-4; possible D gene TRBD1, 5 bases. Germline values: CDR1 SGHRS, CDR2 YFSETQ. This CDR3 comprises 14 residues. With 4 bases removed from V and 5 bases from J, the gap between germline ends came to 12 bases.

This clonotype was seen only a few times. V usage is TRBV7-8 and J usage is TRBJ1-2; D ambiguous. Trimming took 4 bases from V and 4 from J, leaving 10 bases between them. Germline CDR1 reads SGHVS; CDR2 reads FQNEAQ. The CDR3 contains 13 residues. The CDR3 DNA is TGTGCCAGCAGCTCTACAGCAGTCTATGGCTACACCTTC. It translates to CASSSTAVYGYTF.

This chain uses TRBV2 with TRBJ2-5; maybe TRBD2 (6 bases). The V and J ends lost 2 bases and 4 bases respectively, with 17 bases between them. The CDR3 covers 16 residues. Germline values: CDR1 SNHLY, CDR2 FYNNEI. CDR3 in amino acids: CASSELRQPGGETQYF. The CDR3 DNA reads TGTGCCAGCAGTGAACTGCGGCAACCCGGGGGAGAGACCCAGTACTTC.

The rearrangement joins TRBV6-5 to TRBJ1-5; TRBD1 matches 7 bases. The germline V gene has CDR1 MNHEY and CDR2 SVGAGI. With 6 bases clipped from V and 6 bases from J, the junction kept 8 bases outside the gene matches. The CDR3 spans 14 residues. The CDR3 loop reads CASRRDRYGQPQHF. In nucleotides, the CDR3 is TGTGCCAGCAGGCGGGACAGATACGGTCAGCCCCAGCATTTT.

There are many counts of this clonotype. The J gene is TRBJ1-1, the V gene TRBV3-1; D is unclear. The CDR3 runs 13 residues. V was pared by 5 bases and J by 3 bases, with 10 bases between. Germline V gene sequence: CDR1 LGHDT, CDR2 YNNKEL (reference sequence). Written as DNA, the CDR3 is TGTGCCAGCAGCTCCGACGGTGACACTGAAGCTTTCTTT. Translated: CASSSDGDTEAFF.

This clonotype was recorded at least ten times. The chain couples TRBV27 to TRBJ2-5; 8 positions agree with TRBD2. The CDR3 is 18 residues long. With V trimmed by 7 bases and J by 2 bases, 18 bases remained unmatched. CDR1 and CDR2 (germline): MNHEY, SMNVEV (reference sequence). CDR3 protein: CASKFKPGGALTQETQYF. The DNA for the CDR3 is TGTGCCAGCAAGTTTAAGCCGGGGGGGGCTCTCACGCAAGAGACCCAGTACTTC.

The rearrangement links TRBV7-9 to TRBJ2-3; D may correspond to TRBD1 or TRBD2 (5 bases each). Germline V CDR1 and CDR2: SEHNR, FQNEAQ (reference sequence). Trimming cost V 1 base and J 6 bases, with 17 bases left between them. The CDR3 consists of 16 residues. CDR3: CASSLGSGLAGDTQYF. CDR3 DNA sequence: TGTGCCAGCAGCTTAGGATCGGGGCTAGCAGGGGATACGCAGTATTTT.

The chain employs TRBV5-1 and TRBJ1-2; no clear D gene. V was pared by 1 base and J by 7 bases, with 14 bases between. The germline V gene has CDR1 SGHRS and CDR2 YFSETQ. CDR3 size: 14 residues. Here the CDR3 DNA reads TGCGCCAGCAGCTTGAATGACGGGGATCCTGGCTACACCTTC. This sequence encodes CASSLNDGDPGYTF. The whole variable domain, remainder taken from reference TRBV5-1 and TRBJ1-2, is KAGVTQTPRYLIKTRGQQVTLSCSPISGHRSVSWYQQTPGQGLQFLFEYFSETQRNKGNFPGRFSGRQFSNSRSEMNVSTLELGDSALYLCASSLNDGDPGYTFGSGTRLTVV.

This clonotype came up many times. V gene TRBV7-8 combines with J gene TRBJ2-7; D might be TRBD2 (6 bases). The germline CDR1 and CDR2 sequences are SGHVS and FQNEAQ. V lost 1 base and J 2 bases, leaving 9 bases between the germline ends. The CDR3 consists of 14 residues. Written as DNA, the CDR3 is TGTGCCAGCAGCTTAGTTACGGGGGCCTACGAGCAGTACGTC. It encodes CASSLVTGAYEQYV.

This clonotype came up a few times. The J gene is TRBJ2-7, the V gene TRBV5-1; no definite D call. The CDR3 spans 15 residues. Germline lookup yields CDR1 SGHRS and CDR2 YFSETQ. V lost 1 base, J lost 0 bases, and 11 bases lay in between. CDR3 sequence: CASSLLAGFSYEQYF. CDR3 nucleotides: TGCGCCAGCAGCTTGTTAGCTGGGTTCTCCTACGAGCAGTACTTC.

Ten or more counts support this clonotype. This chain joins TRBV6-5 and TRBJ2-1; TRBD1 matches 11 bases. V lost 0 bases and J lost 5; bases outside the gene matches: 3. This CDR3 is built from 16 residues. CDR1 is MNHEY and CDR2 is SVGAGI in the germline V gene. The CDR3 DNA sequence: TGTGCCAGCAGTTACTCGGGACAGGGGGAGGACAATGAGCAGTTCTTC. This translates into CASSYSGQGEDNEQFF.

The V gene is TRBV6-2 or TRBV6-3, the J gene TRBJ2-7; 9 positions agree with TRBD1. Losses at the gene ends were 4 bases for V and 3 bases for J; bases not matched to a gene: 4. This CDR3 is built from 14 residues. Germline V lookup: CDR1 MNHEY, CDR2 SVGEGT. The CDR3 nucleotides are TGTGCCAGCAGTTCGGGACAGGGTCTCTACGAGCAGTACGTC. Protein sequence: CASSSGQGLYEQYV.

This clonotype was detected a few times. J is TRBJ2-3 and V is TRBV3-1, with D possibly matching TRBD1 (6 bases). Germline CDR1 is LGHDT and CDR2 is YNNKEL (reference sequence). The CDR3 contains 17 residues. With 2 bases removed from V and 0 bases from J, the gap between germline ends came to 15 bases. The CDR3 DNA reads as TGTGCCAGCAGCCAATGGAAACAGGGATTTAGCACAGATACGCAGTATTTT. It translates to CASSQWKQGFSTDTQYF.

This clonotype was detected a few times. The rearrangement links TRBV10-3 to TRBJ2-2, with D perhaps matching TRBD1 (5 bases). This CDR3 contains 13 residues. Germline V lookup: CDR1 ENHRY, CDR2 SYGVKD. V lost 6 bases and J 11 bases, leaving 16 bases between the germline ends. As DNA, the CDR3 is TGTGCCATCAGGACAGAGAACCGGCTAGAGCTGTTTTTT. Protein sequence: CAIRTENRLELFF.

In its sample, this clonotype was seen a few times. The chain couples TRBV7-9 to TRBJ2-2; the D is unclear. The V end was cut by 5 bases, the J end by 3 bases, with 22 bases between. Germline loops: CDR1 SEHNR, CDR2 FQNEAQ (reference sequence). The CDR3 sequence is 18 residues long. CDR3 loop: CASSQTPFSTVDTGELFF. CDR3 in DNA: TGTGCCAGCAGCCAGACTCCCTTCTCGACCGTGGACACCGGGGAGCTGTTTTTT.

As to this clonotype: The junction departs from the called germline gene at one end, perhaps through a read error. This sequence joins TRBV7-2 and TRBJ2-1, with D tentatively TRBD1 or TRBD2 (5 bases each). CDR1 SGHTA and CDR2 FQGNSA come from the germline V gene. The CDR3 has 18 residues. This chain's CDR3 is CASSRALSAGARGNEKFF. The CDR3 DNA follows: TGTGCCAGCAGCCGCGCCCTCTCGGCAGGAGCCCGGGGCAATGAGAAGTTCTTC.

The table lists this clonotype with a few counts. The rearrangement links TRBV12-3 or TRBV12-4 to TRBJ1-1; D is undetermined. This CDR3 contains 12 residues. The ends were cut back, 10 bases at V and 8 bases at J, with 17 bases in the middle. CDR3 region: CATARASREAFF. As DNA, the CDR3 is TGTGCCACAGCGAGGGCCTCACGGGAAGCTTTCTTT.

This clonotype was picked up a small number of times. The chain has TRBV23-1 and TRBJ2-7; 10 bases are shared with TRBD2. TRBV23-1 is an ORF; its function is uncertain. The CDR3 contains 19 residues. The V and J ends lost 4 bases and 4 bases, in that order; junction bases with no gene match: 19. CDR3 protein: CASSLVSTGTLSGGYEQYF. In nucleotides, the CDR3 is TGCGCCAGCAGTCTCGTCTCGACAGGGACGCTTAGCGGGGGGTACGAGCAGTACTTC.

This sequence joins TRBV7-2 and TRBJ2-3, with D hard to call. Germline CDR1 and CDR2: SGHTA and FQGNSA. Trimming pared 5 bases from V and 5 bases from J, leaving 8 bases between. This CDR3 is 12 amino acids long. CDR3 residues: CASSPWRDTQYF. DNA for the CDR3: TGTGCCAGCAGCCCTTGGAGAGATACGCAGTATTTT.

This rearrangement joins TRBV11-2 to TRBJ1-1; D gene unclear. CDR3 length: 11 amino acids. Germline V CDR1 and CDR2: SGHAT, FQNNGV. The V end lost 7 bases, the J end lost 7 bases, and 10 bases lay between the germline ends. The CDR3 coding sequence is TGTGCCAGCACCGTCAGGTATGAAGCTTTCTTT. Translation gives CASTVRYEAFF.

J is TRBJ1-2 and V is TRBV4-3; no clear D. V lost 4 bases and J 4 bases, leaving 19 bases between the germline ends. The CDR3 has 16 amino acids. Germline values: CDR1 LGHNA, CDR2 YSLEER. The DNA for the CDR3 is TGCGCCAGCAGCCGGGTCCGATCGGATTATGGCTATGGCTACACCTTC. Translation gives CASSRVRSDYGYGYTF.